The entry below gives a single T cell receptor (beta chain) sequence along with its context. The data originate from a study of glioma-infiltrating T cells after dendritic cell vaccination. The CDR3 runs 13 residues. Germline-derived CDR1 and CDR2 are LNHNV and YYDKDF (reference sequence). The V end was cut by 6 bases, the J end by 2 bases, with 11 bases between. Data came from immunoSEQ multiplex PCR; TCRdb stores just in-frame clones and leaves some out. The profile shows just over 95,000 clones, about 79% of them singletons. V gene TRBV15 combines with J gene TRBJ2-7; a weak D match, TRBD1 (6 bases). The TCR originated in a human donor with glioblastoma. This specimen consisted of blood, obtained before dendritic cell vaccination. The CDR3 DNA follows: TGTGCCACCAGTAGGACAGAAGCCTACGAGCAGTACTTC. As protein: CATSRTEAYEQYF.